The present TCR beta chain was sequenced within a study of human T cells and chemical hapten exposure. Study summary: Weekly administration of diphenylcyclopropenone to the scalp of patients continued throughout the approximately 24-week study. Patients, a majority of them female, were diagnosed with alopecia areata, totalis or universalis.

V lost 4 bases to trimming and J lost 1 base; unmatched junction nucleotides: 9. Germline assignment: CDR1 SGDLS and CDR2 YYNGEE. The CDR3 has 17 amino acids. Study conclusions and caveats: PT1 expanded TCR numbers rose with patch test score.

In the source study's methods: The number of TCRs in each sample had a median of about 96,000 and spanned roughly 20,000 to 750,000. MiXCR, run by TCRdb on the RACE reads, gives a single entry per CDR3 protein. The V and J calls, along with clone size, are taken from TCRdb and not from the paper's own processing. The table has more than 250,000 distinct CDR3 sequences, 7.5% to 10% seen once. Of note for this clonotype: Its antigen is unknown.

Time point here: pre-sensitization, week 0. Documented treatment: therapeutic diphenylcyclopropenone sensitization with weekly scalp DPC. The receptor's source is a woman aged 40-49 years with alopecia areata. Some clones in this sample may be carry-over from other donors' samples. The chain couples TRBV9 to TRBJ2-1, with TRBD2 identical over 9 bases. Sequencing used whole blood, obtained in connection with sensitization to the hapten diphenylcyclopropenone (DPC). The CDR3 region is CASSTRSLAGSYNEQFF. Here the CDR3 DNA reads TGTGCCAGCAGCACCCGATCTCTAGCGGGGTCCTACAATGAGCAGTTCTTC.